Below are 4 T cell receptor beta chains sequenced from a single sample in a study of blood T cells in healthy people across ages. A second about 7 to 12 cycle PCR used barcoded and J-beta primers. Each CDR3 protein is one row after TCRdb ran MiXCR on the 5' RACE reads. The sample carries fewer than 900,000 distinct CDR3 sequences, 35% to 40% recorded once. The sample taken for sequencing was blood. The receptors stem from a man between 18 and 29 years old in good health.

This clonotype turned up a few times. The chain carries TRBV5-1 and TRBJ1-1; D uncertain. Germline CDR1 SGHRS, CDR2 YFSETQ. V was pared by 8 bases and J by 1 base, with 12 bases between. The CDR3 contains 13 residues. CDR3: CASRDFKNTEAFF. The CDR3 DNA follows: TGCGCCAGTCGTGACTTTAAGAACACTGAAGCTTTCTTT.

This chain uses TRBV3-1 with TRBJ2-3, with 16 bases that match TRBD2. The CDR3 has 19 amino acids. Unmatched junction bases numbered 10, after V lost 3 bases and J lost 4 bases. CDR1 LGHDT and CDR2 YNNKEL come from the germline V gene (reference sequence). DNA for the CDR3: TGTGCCAGCAGCCAGCCCGGGACTAGCGGGGGGGCAAGCGCAGATACGCAGTATTTT. Its protein is CASSQPGTSGGASADTQYF.

The chain carries TRBV7-2 and TRBJ2-4; D is unclear. The DNA end favors TRBJ2-7, so the J call may be wrong. The CDR3 is 13 amino acids. Looked up from germline, CDR1 is SGHTA and CDR2 is FQGNSA. The CDR3 DNA sequence: TGTGCCAGCAGCTTAAGGAAGTGGCGCGAGCAGTACTTC. This codes for CASSLRKWREQYF.

This clonotype occurred many times. This chain links TRBV15 with TRBJ1-2, with unresolved D. V gave up 1 base and J gave up 5 bases, with 8 bases separating them. Germline CDR1 is LNHNV and CDR2 is YYDKDF (reference sequence). CDR3 size: 13 residues. The CDR3 region is CATSRARGYGYTF. DNA of the CDR3: TGTGCCACCAGCAGAGCCCGCGGTTATGGCTACACCTTC. The whole variable domain, filled in from reference TRBV15 and TRBJ1-2, reads DAMVIQNPRYQVTQFGKPVTLSCSQTLNHNVMYWYQQKSSQAPKLLFHYYDKDFNNEADTPDNFQSRRPNTSFCFLDIRSPGLGDTAMYLCATSRARGYGYTFGSGTRLTVV.